This TCR beta chain was identified in a study of Ad26.COV2.S vaccination and SARS-CoV-2 variants. Profiling relied on immunoSEQ multiplex PCR, and the TCRdb table lists in-frame clones only, not all of them. The sample includes some 500,000 clones, about 91% seen only once; the top ten take 2.5%. A note on this clone: The antigen remains unidentified.

Treatment: over 15 received Ad26.COV2.S at low or high dose, single or two shots; about 5 received placebo; per-sample allocation not given. Sampling was performed 63 days after the first vaccine or placebo injection. SARS-CoV-2 spike from the Wuhan strain was encoded by the vaccine, an Ad26 vector. Points from the study as a whole: Using TCR breadth and depth analyses may have led to underestimated total T cell responses. Spike-specific TCR breadth was greater after Ad26.COV2.S than placebo.

V lost 2 bases, J lost 5 bases, and 16 bases lay in between. CDR1 is SGHRS and CDR2 is YFSETQ in the germline V gene. The CDR3 totals 15 residues. The material sequenced was peripheral blood, taken in a trial of Ad26.COV2.S vaccine versus placebo. The origin of this receptor is a person aged 18-65 years who received the Ad26.COV2.S COVID-19 vaccine or a placebo. This chain connects TRBV5-1 to TRBJ2-5, with D perhaps matching TRBD1 or TRBD2 (5 bases each). CDR3 in DNA: TGCGCCAGCAGCTTTGCCACGGGGCGGAGCGAGACCCAGTACTTC. Amino acids: CASSFATGRSETQYF.